This record covers a single TCR beta chain. J was trimmed by 4 bases and V by 1 base; bases with no gene match: 13. The CDR3 sequence is 18 residues long. Germline loops: CDR1 MGHDK, CDR2 SYGVNS. Collection of blood occurred at baseline, at cycle 4 day 1, and at cycle 7 day 1. This entry is derived from a study of OX40 agonist ivuxolimab in advanced cancers. Study background: The mean age was about 61 years, ranging from about 20 to 79, with about four fifths of participants male. Partial responses were observed in three patients, of whom one had hepatocellular carcinoma and two had cutaneous melanoma.

Here immunoSEQ multiplex PCR was the method, and the copy in TCRdb shows in-frame clones only, minus some. The sample consists of 65,000 to 90,000 clones, about 90% of them appearing once. The sequence was obtained from an adult with an advanced solid tumor such as melanoma, head and neck, liver or kidney cancer. The chain recombines TRBV25-1 with TRBJ2-1, with 7 bases identical to TRBD2. This specimen was CD4+ or CD8+ T cells sorted from blood, taken in a trial of the OX40 agonist ivuxolimab. In nucleotides, the CDR3 is TGTGCCAGCAGTGAATTCGGGGAGCGGGGAGATCTTTACAATGAGCAGTTCTTC. This codes for CASSEFGERGDLYNEQFF.